Below are 5 T cell receptor beta chains sequenced from a single sample in a study of spatial heterogeneity in lung cancer. Antigens for these TCRs are unknown. Time point noted: sample taken at primary tumor resection. Findings and caveats of the study: One measure, the expanded intratumoral alpha and beta TCR count, tracked tumor mutation counts.

In TCRdb, the 5' RACE reads were re-called with MiXCR into one record per CDR3 protein. The top ten clones hold 63% of a sample with 2,800 or so distinct CDR3 sequences, around 47% of them seen once. The sample consisted of lung tumor tissue, taken at surgery. Receptor source: a male donor with early-stage non-small cell lung cancer.

In the case of this clonotype: A library made for alpha chains picked up this beta chain off target, so its size means little. V usage is TRBV5-1 and J usage is TRBJ1-2; 8 bases map to TRBD1. J gave up 10 bases and V 9 bases, and 14 bases lay outside the gene matches. The germline CDR1 and CDR2 sequences are SGHRS and YFSETQ. This CDR3 spans 13 amino acids. The CDR3 region is CATDPFPDRDYTF. The CDR3 DNA is TGCGCCACCGACCCTTTCCCGGACAGGGACTACACCTTC.

On this clonotype: The library was designed around alpha chains, so this beta chain is a stray read whose abundance carries little weight. The chain recombines TRBV9 with TRBJ2-7; TRBD1 matches 8 bases. Per germline, CDR1 SGDLS and CDR2 YYNGEE. CDR3 size: 14 residues. The V gene end was trimmed by 2 bases and the J gene end by 3 bases; junction bases not matched to a gene: 4. The CDR3 reads CASSVGQDFYEQYF. CDR3 sequence (DNA): TGTGCCAGCAGCGTGGGACAGGATTTCTACGAGCAGTACTTC.

With regard to this clonotype: The size of this beta chain means little, since it is a stray read in a library made for alpha chains. The chain carries TRBV12-3 or TRBV12-4 and TRBJ1-1; 9 bases are a match to TRBD1. After removal of 6 bases from V and 4 bases from J, the junction contained 9 bases not matched to a gene. The CDR3 sequence is 15 residues long. The CDR3 sequence: CASRLQGAPGTEAFF. CDR3 coding DNA: TGTGCCAGCAGATTACAGGGGGCGCCGGGCACTGAAGCTTTCTTT.

Note on this clonotype: This beta chain slipped into a library made for alpha chains as a stray read, so its size is not meaningful. The CDR3 DNA is TGTGCCACCAGTGATTCGGGACAGATCCAAGAGACCCAGTACTTC. It yields the protein CATSDSGQIQETQYF. V and J are TRBV24-1 and TRBJ2-5; 7 nucleotides line up with TRBD1. The length of the CDR3 is 15 residues. Germline V lookup: CDR1 KGHDR, CDR2 SFDVKD. V shed 2 bases, J shed 1 base, and the junction held 3 bases outside the gene matches.

By its share, this clonotype is medium-sized (0.01 to 0.1%). For a library built for alpha chains, this beta chain is a stray read; little rests on its size. The V call is TRBV4-3, the J call TRBJ2-3; D not resolved. The CDR3 is 14 amino acids. The V and J ends lost 0 bases and 5 bases respectively, with 9 bases between them. From germline, CDR1 is LGHNA and CDR2 YSLEER. CDR3 sequence: CASSQDQEKDTQYF. DNA for the CDR3: TGCGCCAGCAGCCAAGATCAAGAGAAAGATACGCAGTATTTT.